The clone carrying this T cell receptor (beta chain) was picked up a small number of times. The antigen remains unidentified. This record comes from a study of CD8 T cells in Susac syndrome. Study-level background: Patients with Susac syndrome were therapy-naive, on corticosteroids, or on intravenous immunoglobulin alone at blood draw.

With random hexamers, about 0.45 to 1 ug RNA was reverse transcribed. Each CDR3 protein is one row after TCRdb ran MiXCR on the immunoSEQ multiplex PCR reads. The sample shows around 150,000 distinct CDR3 sequences, 95% of them seen only once. CDR3 length equals 13 residues. CDR1 and CDR2 from the germline V gene are LGHDT and YNNKEL (reference sequence). V gave up 4 bases and J gave up 2 bases, with 9 bases separating them. Points from the study as a whole: An acknowledgment was made by the study that its TCR sequencing and HLA analysis involved relatively few individuals.

It was negative isolation that provided the CD8+ and CD4+ T cells, whereas TEMRA cells were enriched by FACS. The gene calls are TRBV3-1 and TRBJ2-7, with D perhaps matching TRBD1 (7 bases). This TCR was recovered from a human donor with Susac syndrome. The sequenced sample consisted of CD4+ T cells from PBMCs. In nucleotides, the CDR3 is TGTGCCAGCAGCCGCGGGACAGCCTACGAGCAGTACTTC. It yields the protein CASSRGTAYEQYF.